What follows are 3 T cell receptor beta chains derived from one specimen sequenced in a study of blood T cell repertoires in COVID-19. Here immunoSEQ multiplex PCR was the method, and the copy in TCRdb shows in-frame clones only, minus some. This sample has over 400,000 clones, with around nine tenths found just once. Material for sequencing was PBMCs or T cells enriched from blood (not recorded which). The receptor set was obtained from a woman aged 55 to 70 who had recovered from COVID-19.

This chain links TRBV9 with TRBJ1-6; a weak D match, TRBD1 (5 bases). This CDR3 contains 14 residues. CDR1 SGDLS and CDR2 YYNGEE come from the germline V gene. Trimming removed 0 bases from V and 11 bases from J, with 12 bases in between. The CDR3 reads CASSVVAGWTPLHF. CDR3 sequence (DNA): TGTGCCAGCAGCGTAGTAGCAGGGTGGACACCCCTCCACTTT. The full variable domain, its missing parts supplied by reference TRBV9 and TRBJ1-6, is DSGVTQTPKHLITATGQRVTLRCSPRSGDLSVYWYQQSLDQGLQFLIQYYNGEERAKGNILERFSAQQFPDLHSELNLSSLELGDSALYFCASSVVAGWTPLHFGNGTRLTVT.

The chain couples TRBV20-1 to TRBJ2-3; 9 bases line up with TRBD2. The V gene end was trimmed by 3 bases and the J gene end by 1 base; junction bases not matched to a gene: 5. Germline V gives CDR1 DFQATT, CDR2 SNEGSKA (reference sequence). The CDR3 totals 15 residues. The DNA for the CDR3 is TGCAGTGCTAGTGCGCGGGGGGGCGGCACAGATACGCAGTATTTT. It encodes CSASARGGGTDTQYF.

This chain connects TRBV6-4 to TRBJ2-6, with a weak D call TRBD1 (5 bases). This CDR3 contains 15 residues. The V end lost 5 bases, the J end lost 0 bases, and 8 bases lay between the germline ends. Germline CDR1 and CDR2: MRHNA and SNTAGT. The CDR3: CASSPGNSGANVLTF. CDR3 DNA sequence: TGTGCCAGCAGTCCAGGGAACTCTGGGGCCAACGTCCTGACTTTC.